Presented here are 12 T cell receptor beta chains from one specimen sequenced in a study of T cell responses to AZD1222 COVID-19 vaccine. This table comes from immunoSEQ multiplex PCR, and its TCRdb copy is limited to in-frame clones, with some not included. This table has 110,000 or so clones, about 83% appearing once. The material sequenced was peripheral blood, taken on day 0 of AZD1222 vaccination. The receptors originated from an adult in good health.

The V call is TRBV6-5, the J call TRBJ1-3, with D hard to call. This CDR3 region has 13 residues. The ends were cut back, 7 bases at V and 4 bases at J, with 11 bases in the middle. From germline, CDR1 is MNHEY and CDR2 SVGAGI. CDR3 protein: CASILWVGNTIYF. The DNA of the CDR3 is TGTGCCAGCATCCTTTGGGTGGGAAACACCATATATTTT.

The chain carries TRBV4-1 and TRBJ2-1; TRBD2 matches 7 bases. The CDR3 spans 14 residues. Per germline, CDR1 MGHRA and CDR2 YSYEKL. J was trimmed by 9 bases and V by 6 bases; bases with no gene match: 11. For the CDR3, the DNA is TGCGCCAGCAGGCCCGACTTTCGCGGGAGTGAGCAGTTCTTC. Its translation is CASRPDFRGSEQFF.

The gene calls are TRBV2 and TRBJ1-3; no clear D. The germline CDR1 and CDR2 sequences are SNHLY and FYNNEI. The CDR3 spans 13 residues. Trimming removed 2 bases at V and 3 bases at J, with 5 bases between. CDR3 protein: CASSELDGNTIYF. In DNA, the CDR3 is TGTGCCAGCAGTGAATTGGATGGAAACACCATATATTTT. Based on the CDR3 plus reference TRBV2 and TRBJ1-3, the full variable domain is EPEVTQTPSHQVTQMGQEVILRCVPISNHLYFYWYRQILGQKVEFLVSFYNNEISEKSEIFDDQFSVERPDGSNFTLKIRSTKLEDSAMYFCASSELDGNTIYFGEGSWLTVV.

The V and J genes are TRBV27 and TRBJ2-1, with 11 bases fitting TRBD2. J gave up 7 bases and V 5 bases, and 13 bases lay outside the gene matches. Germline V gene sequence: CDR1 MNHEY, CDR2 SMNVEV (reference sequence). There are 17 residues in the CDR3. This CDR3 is CASSPPGAGLAVNEQFF. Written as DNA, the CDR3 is TGTGCCAGCAGTCCCCCAGGTGCGGGACTAGCGGTGAATGAGCAGTTCTTC.

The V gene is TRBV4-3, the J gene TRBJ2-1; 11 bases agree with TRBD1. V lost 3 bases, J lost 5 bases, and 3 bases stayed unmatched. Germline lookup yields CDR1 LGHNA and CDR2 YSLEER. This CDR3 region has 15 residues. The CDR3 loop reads CASSQGQGGHNEQFF. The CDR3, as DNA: TGCGCCAGCAGCCAGGGACAGGGGGGCCACAATGAGCAGTTCTTC.

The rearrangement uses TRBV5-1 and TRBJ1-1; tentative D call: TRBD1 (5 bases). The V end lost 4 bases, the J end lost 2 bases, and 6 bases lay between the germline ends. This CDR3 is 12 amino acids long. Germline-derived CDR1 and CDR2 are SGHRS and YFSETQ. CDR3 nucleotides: TGCGCCAGCAGCACAGGTAACACTGAAGCTTTCTTT. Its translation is CASSTGNTEAFF.

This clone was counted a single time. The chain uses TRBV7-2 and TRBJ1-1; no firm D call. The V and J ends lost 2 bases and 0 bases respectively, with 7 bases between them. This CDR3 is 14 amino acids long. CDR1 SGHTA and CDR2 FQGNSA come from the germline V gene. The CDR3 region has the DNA TGTGCCAGCAGCTTACTCCAGATGAACACTGAAGCTTTCTTT. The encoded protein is CASSLLQMNTEAFF.

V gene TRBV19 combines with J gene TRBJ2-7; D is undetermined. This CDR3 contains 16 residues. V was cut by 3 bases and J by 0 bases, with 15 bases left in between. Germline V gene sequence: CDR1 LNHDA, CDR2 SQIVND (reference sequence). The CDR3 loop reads CASSIRASQISYEQYF. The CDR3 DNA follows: TGTGCCAGTAGTATTCGGGCGAGCCAGATCTCCTACGAGCAGTACTTC.

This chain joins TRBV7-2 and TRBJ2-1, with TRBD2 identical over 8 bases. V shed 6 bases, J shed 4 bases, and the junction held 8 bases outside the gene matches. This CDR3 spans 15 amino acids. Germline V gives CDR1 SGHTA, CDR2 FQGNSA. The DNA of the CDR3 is TGTGCCAGCAGTTTGAGCGGGAGCTTATACAATGAGCAGTTCTTC. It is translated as CASSLSGSLYNEQFF.

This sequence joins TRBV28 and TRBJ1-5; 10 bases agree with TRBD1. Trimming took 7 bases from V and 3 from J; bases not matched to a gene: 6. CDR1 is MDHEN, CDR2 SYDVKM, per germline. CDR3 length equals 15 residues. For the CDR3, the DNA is TGTGCCAGCATCGACAGGGGGCGAATCAATCAGCCCCAGCATTTT. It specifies CASIDRGRINQPQHF.

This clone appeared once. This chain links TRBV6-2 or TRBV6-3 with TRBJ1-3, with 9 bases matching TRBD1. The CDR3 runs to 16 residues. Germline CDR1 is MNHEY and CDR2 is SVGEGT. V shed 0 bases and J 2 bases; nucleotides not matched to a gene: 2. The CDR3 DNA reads TGTGCCAGCAGTTACTCCCGGACAGGGGCTGGAAACACCATATATTTT. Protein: CASSYSRTGAGNTIYF.

The CDR3 loop reads CSARNRDTIYF. As DNA, the CDR3 is TGCAGTGCTAGAAACCGGGACACCATATATTTT. The rearrangement links TRBV20-1 to TRBJ1-3, with D uncertain. Trimming took 2 bases from V and 8 from J, leaving 7 bases between them. The V gene's germline CDR1 is DFQATT and CDR2 SNEGSKA (reference sequence). The length of the CDR3 is 11 residues.